This T cell receptor beta chain was captured by sequencing in a study of post-analysis software for immune sequencing data. Details on this clonotype: The antigen remains undetermined.

Study conclusions and caveats: When patients were compared with controls, roughly five TRBV segments were more frequent, TRBV5-6, TRBV5-1 and TRBV20-1 among them.

The CDR3 is 16 residues long. V lost 3 bases, J lost 15 bases, and 20 bases stayed unmatched. Incorporated into the TCR beta cDNA libraries were unique molecular identifiers, which served to reduce PCR and sequencing biases. TCRdb re-derived calls from the PCR reads in MiXCR, one entry per CDR3 protein. In the table there are 400,000 to 500,000 distinct CDR3 sequences, 30% to 40% of which are singletons. The chain joins TRBV12-3 or TRBV12-4 to TRBJ2-1; 7 bases agree with TRBD2. Sequences were obtained from blood. The TCR was taken from a girl aged 2 to 9 with multiple sclerosis. CDR3 sequence (DNA): TGTGCCAGCAGTTTCGGTTTAGAAGGGAGGGCAAAAACGGGGTTCTTC. Translated, it gives CASSFGLEGRAKTGFF.